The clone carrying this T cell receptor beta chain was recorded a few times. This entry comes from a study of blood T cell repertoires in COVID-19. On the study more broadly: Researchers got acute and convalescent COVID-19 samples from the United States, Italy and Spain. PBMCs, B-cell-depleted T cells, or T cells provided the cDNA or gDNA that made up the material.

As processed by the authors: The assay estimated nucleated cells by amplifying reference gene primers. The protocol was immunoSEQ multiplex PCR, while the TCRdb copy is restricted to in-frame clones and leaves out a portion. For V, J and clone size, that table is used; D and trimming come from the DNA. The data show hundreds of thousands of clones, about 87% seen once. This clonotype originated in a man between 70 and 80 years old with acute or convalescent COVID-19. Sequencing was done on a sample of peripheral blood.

CDR3 residues: CASSSSPDRGWYTQYF. CDR3 bases: TGTGCCAGCAGCTCCTCGCCGGACAGGGGATGGTATACGCAGTATTTT. The chain carries TRBV9 and TRBJ2-3, with 9 bases that match TRBD1. Looked up from germline, CDR1 is SGDLS and CDR2 is YYNGEE. The ends lost 4 bases at V and 7 bases at J; junction bases unmatched: 13. The CDR3 runs to 16 residues.